This TCR beta chain was sequenced during a study of T-cell memory formation after mild COVID-19 (dated by TCRdb to the early 2020s). As for the study more broadly: Most TCR sequence clusters were specific to one of the two donors. Two young, previously healthy adult volunteers made up the cohort, one male and one female. In a couple of donors, T-cell clones that expanded and contracted after mild COVID-19 were tracked by sequencing TCRalpha and TCRbeta repertoires over time. Findings and caveats that apply to the study as a whole: Only a couple of mild cases were covered by the study, and larger cohorts that include severe cases with pre-infection samples were considered necessary. Clones that contracted from day 15 to 85 showed balanced CD4/CD8 phenotypes, whereas a second wave of clones that expanded from day 15 to 37 leaned towards CD4+. The detection of some responding clones in pre-infection memory suggests that pre-existing cross-reactive memory T cells joined the SARS-CoV-2 response. The second-wave clones that peaked on day 37 were not confirmed to be SARS-CoV-2 specific. Contracting CD4+ clones appeared mostly in the CM and EM memory subsets, whereas CD8+ clones were enriched in EMRA.

Including the terminal cysteine and phenylalanine, the CDR3 comprises 14 residues. Of the read, only the CDR3 DNA is kept; its 42 bases are in frame from base 1. The germline V gene encodes CDR1 MNHNS and CDR2 SASEGT. V gives up 7 bases and J gives up 0 bases, and the segment between their germline ends measures 9 bases. PBMCs were isolated by Ficoll-Paque density gradient centrifugation. Instrument used: Illumina NovaSeq 6000. TCRalpha and TCRbeta cDNA libraries were built by 5'RACE with constant-segment primers, adding sample barcodes and unique molecular identifiers. Trizol reagent was used to extract RNA from every sample. Library amplification was performed in two PCR steps, and a second sample barcode and Illumina TruSeq adapters were introduced in the second step. Libraries were sequenced on an Illumina NovaSeq with 2 x 150 bp paired-end reads. The authors processed their data as follows. The reads were demultiplexed and collapsed into UMI-guided consensus sequences using migec v1.2.7. Using mixcr v2.1.11, UMI consensuses were aligned to TRA and TRB V and J templates and then assembled into clonotypes. A clonotype was counted as expanded or contracted only if both edgeR and NoisET called the change significant, with noise models trained on biological replicates. edgeR calls used a false discovery rate-adjusted p below 0.01 and a log2 fold-change threshold of 1. PCA with hierarchical clustering of max-normalized trajectories of the 1000 most abundant clonotypes was used as exploratory dynamics analysis. Each responding clone was given a CD4 or CD8 phenotype based on the CD4+ and CD8+ repertoires, which had been sequenced separately. TCRdb's own reprocessing of the public reads used fastp at Q25 and MiXCR and kept productive beta chains. Identical CDR3 protein sequences are pooled into one entry, listed with their most common genes and DNA. The V and J calls and clone size come from TCRdb's table, not from the authors' own analysis. This sample has a few hundred thousand distinct CDR3 sequences in its table, and less than 25% of those were observed once. Roughly 8.3% of the sample goes to the ten largest clones.

Details on this clonotype: Its antigen remains undetermined. Base qualities are not at hand, and no much larger clone is one base apart.

The sample taken for sequencing was PBMCs or a T cell subset sorted from them (not recorded which). The receptor was isolated from an adult woman who had mild COVID-19 (a few samples of this study predate the infection). The sample titles of this study are shuffled in the database, so cell type and time point are left out; the donor was told from shared clones. The chain joins TRBV6-1 to TRBJ2-2; the D gene is perhaps TRBD1 or TRBD2, each of them matching over 6 bases. The CDR3 amino acid sequence is: CASKGGTNTGELFF. The nucleotides read TGTGCCAGCAAGGGGGGAACGAACACCGGGGAGCTGTTTTTT.